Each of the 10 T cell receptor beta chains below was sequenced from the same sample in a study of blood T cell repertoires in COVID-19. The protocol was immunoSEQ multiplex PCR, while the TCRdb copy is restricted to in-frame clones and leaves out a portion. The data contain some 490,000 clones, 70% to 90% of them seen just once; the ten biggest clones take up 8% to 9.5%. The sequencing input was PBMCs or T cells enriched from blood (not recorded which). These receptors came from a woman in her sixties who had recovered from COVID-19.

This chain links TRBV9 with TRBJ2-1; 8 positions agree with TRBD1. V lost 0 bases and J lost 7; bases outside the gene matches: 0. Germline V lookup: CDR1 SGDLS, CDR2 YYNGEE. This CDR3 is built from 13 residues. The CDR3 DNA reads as TGTGCCAGCAGCGTAGGACAGGGGAATGAGCAGTTCTTC. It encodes CASSVGQGNEQFF.

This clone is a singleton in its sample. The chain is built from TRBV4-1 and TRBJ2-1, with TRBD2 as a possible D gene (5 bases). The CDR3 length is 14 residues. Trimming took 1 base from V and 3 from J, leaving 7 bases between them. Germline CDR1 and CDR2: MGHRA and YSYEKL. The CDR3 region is CASSQVGVYNEQFF. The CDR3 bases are TGCGCCAGCAGCCAAGTCGGGGTCTACAATGAGCAGTTCTTC.

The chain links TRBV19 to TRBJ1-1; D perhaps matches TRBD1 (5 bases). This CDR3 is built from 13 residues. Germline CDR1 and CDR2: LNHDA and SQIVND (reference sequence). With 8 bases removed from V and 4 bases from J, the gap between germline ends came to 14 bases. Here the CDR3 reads CASRQPVFTEAFF. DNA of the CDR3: TGTGCCAGTCGACAGCCAGTCTTCACTGAAGCTTTCTTT.

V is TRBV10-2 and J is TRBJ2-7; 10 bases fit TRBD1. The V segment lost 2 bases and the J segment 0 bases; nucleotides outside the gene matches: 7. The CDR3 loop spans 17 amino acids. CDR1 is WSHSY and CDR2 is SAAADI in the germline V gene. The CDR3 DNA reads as TGCGCCAGCAGTGAGATGGGACAGGGGCCACTCTCCTACGAGCAGTACTTC. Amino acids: CASSEMGQGPLSYEQYF.

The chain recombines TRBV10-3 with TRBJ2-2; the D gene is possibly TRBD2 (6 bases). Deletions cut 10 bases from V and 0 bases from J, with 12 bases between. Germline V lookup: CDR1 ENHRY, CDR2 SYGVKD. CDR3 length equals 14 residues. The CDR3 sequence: CATGGYSNTGELFF. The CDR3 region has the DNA TGTGCCACCGGGGGTTACTCGAACACCGGGGAGCTGTTTTTT.

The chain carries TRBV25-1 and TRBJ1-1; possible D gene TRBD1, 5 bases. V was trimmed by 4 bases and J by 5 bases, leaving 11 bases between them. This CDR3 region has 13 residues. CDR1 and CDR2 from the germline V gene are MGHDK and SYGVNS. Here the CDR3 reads CASSVGGGTEAFF. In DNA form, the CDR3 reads TGTGCCAGCAGTGTGGGGGGAGGAACTGAAGCTTTCTTT.

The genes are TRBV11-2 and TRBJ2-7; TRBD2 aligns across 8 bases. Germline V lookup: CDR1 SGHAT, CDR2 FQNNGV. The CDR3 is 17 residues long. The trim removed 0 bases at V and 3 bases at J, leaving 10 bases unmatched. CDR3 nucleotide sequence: TGTGCCAGCAGCTTAGATTTAGGAGCGGGGGCACACTACGAGCAGTACTTC. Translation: CASSLDLGAGAHYEQYF.

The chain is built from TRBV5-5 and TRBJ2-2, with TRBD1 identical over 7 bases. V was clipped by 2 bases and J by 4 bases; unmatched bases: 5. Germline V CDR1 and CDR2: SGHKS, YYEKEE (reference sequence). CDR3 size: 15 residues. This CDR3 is CASSLTGDGTGELFF. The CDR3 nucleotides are TGTGCCAGCAGCTTAACAGGGGATGGCACCGGGGAGCTGTTTTTT.

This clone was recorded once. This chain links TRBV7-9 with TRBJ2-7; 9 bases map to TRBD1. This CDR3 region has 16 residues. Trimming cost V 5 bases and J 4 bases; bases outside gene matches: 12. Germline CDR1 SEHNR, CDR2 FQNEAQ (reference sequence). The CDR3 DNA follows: TGTGCCAGCAGCCCCTATTGGACAGGGGCGGAGTACGAGCAGTACTTC. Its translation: CASSPYWTGAEYEQYF.

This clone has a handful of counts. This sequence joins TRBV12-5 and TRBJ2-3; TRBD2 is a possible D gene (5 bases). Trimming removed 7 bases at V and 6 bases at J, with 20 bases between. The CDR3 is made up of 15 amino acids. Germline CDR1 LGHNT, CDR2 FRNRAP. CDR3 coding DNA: TGTGCTAGTGCCCCGTCGGTAGAGGGTCTGGATACGCAGTATTTT. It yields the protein CASAPSVEGLDTQYF. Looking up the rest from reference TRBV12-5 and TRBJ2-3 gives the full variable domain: DARVTQTPRHKVTEMGQEVTMRCQPILGHNTVFWYRQTMMQGLELLAYFRNRAPLDDSGMPKDRFSAEMPDATLATLKIQPSEPRDSAVYFCASAPSVEGLDTQYFGPGTRLTVL.